This T cell receptor beta chain was sequenced in a study of OX40 agonist ivuxolimab in advanced cancers. Study-wide background: In this cohort, patients received ivuxolimab, an agonistic anti-OX40 (CD134) antibody.

Study-level findings and limits: There was clonal expansion of CD4+ and CD8+ blood T cells by week 6 at 0.1 to 3.0 mg/kg.

This CDR3 region has 15 residues. Germline V lookup: CDR1 SGHVS, CDR2 FNYEAQ. V lost 5 bases and J 0 bases, leaving 14 bases between the germline ends. TCRdb's copy holds only in-frame clones and misses some; the assay was immunoSEQ multiplex PCR. The sample yields tens of thousands of clones, 81% seen once. A history of autoimmune disease or systemic immunosuppression excluded patients. This clone was detected once. Its antigen is unidentified. The chain links TRBV7-6 to TRBJ2-7; no reliable D call. The receptor's source is an adult with an advanced solid tumor such as melanoma, head and neck, liver or kidney cancer. The specimen comprised CD4+ or CD8+ T cells sorted from blood, sampled in a trial of the OX40 agonist ivuxolimab. CDR3 sequence reads: CASSQDPWGSYEQYF. CDR3 nucleotides: TGTGCCAGCAGCCAGGACCCCTGGGGCTCCTACGAGCAGTACTTC.